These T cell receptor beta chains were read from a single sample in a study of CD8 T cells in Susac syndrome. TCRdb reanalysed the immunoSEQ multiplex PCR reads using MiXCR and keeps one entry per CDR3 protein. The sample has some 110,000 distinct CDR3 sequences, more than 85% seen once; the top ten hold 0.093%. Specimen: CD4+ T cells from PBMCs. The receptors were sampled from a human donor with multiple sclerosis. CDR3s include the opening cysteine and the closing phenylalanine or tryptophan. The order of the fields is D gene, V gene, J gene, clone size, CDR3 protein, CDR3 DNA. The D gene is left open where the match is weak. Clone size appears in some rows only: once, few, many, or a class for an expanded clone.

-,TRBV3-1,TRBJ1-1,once,CASSPGPYRIEAFF,TGTGCCAGCAGCCCCGGACCCTACAGAATTGAAGCTTTCTTT
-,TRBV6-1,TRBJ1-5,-,CASSEIGGTYSNQPQHF,TGTGCCAGCAGTGAGATTGGGGGGACATATAGCAATCAGCCCCAGCATTTT
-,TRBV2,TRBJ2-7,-,CASSDPYEQYF,TGTGCCAGCAGTGATCCCTACGAGCAGTACTTC
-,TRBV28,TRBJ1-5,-,CASSLPGGGSNQPQHF,TGTGCCAGCAGTCTCCCGGGAGGGGGAAGCAATCAGCCCCAGCATTTT
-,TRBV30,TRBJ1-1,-,CAWSAILRTEAFF,TGTGCCTGGAGCGCCATTTTGAGGACTGAAGCTTTCTTT
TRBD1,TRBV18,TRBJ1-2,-,CASSPTNKGASGYTF,TGTGCCAGCTCACCAACTAACAAGGGGGCGAGTGGCTACACCTTC
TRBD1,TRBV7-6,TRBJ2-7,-,CASSIIGQGADEQYF,TGTGCCAGCAGCATCATCGGGCAGGGGGCCGACGAGCAGTACTTC
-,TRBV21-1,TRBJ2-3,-,CASSDFGTDTQYF,TGTGCCAGCAGCGACTTTGGCACAGATACGCAGTATTTT
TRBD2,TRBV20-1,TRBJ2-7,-,CSASTSGTSGGLYEQYF,TGCAGTGCTAGTACCTCTGGGACTAGCGGGGGGTTGTACGAGCAGTACTTC
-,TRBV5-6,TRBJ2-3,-,CASSFSLLPTSTDTQYF,TGTGCCAGCAGCTTTTCTTTGCTCCCGACAAGCACAGATACGCAGTATTTT
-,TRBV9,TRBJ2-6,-,CASSRTGSGANVLTF,TGTGCCAGCAGCCGCACAGGGTCTGGGGCCAACGTCCTGACTTTC